Below are 5 T cell receptor beta chains sequenced from a single sample in a study of human T cells and chemical hapten exposure. Specified time point: pre-sensitization, week 0. Noted treatment: therapeutic diphenylcyclopropenone sensitization with weekly scalp DPC. Each CDR3 protein gets one entry after TCRdb re-called the RACE reads with MiXCR. This repertoire shows under 300,000 distinct CDR3 sequences, about 8.1% found once; its top ten account for roughly 2.5%. Material: whole blood, obtained in connection with sensitization to the hapten diphenylcyclopropenone (DPC). Receptors originate from a woman aged 40 to 49 with alopecia areata. Some clones in this sample may be carry-over from other donors' samples.

The CDR3 loop reads CASSQESGWEQFF. The DNA for the CDR3 is TGTGCCAGCAGCCAAGAGTCGGGTTGGGAGCAGTTCTTC. The chain couples TRBV4-2 to TRBJ2-1; no firm D call. CDR3 length: 13 amino acids. V lost 0 bases to trimming and J lost 10 bases, with 10 bases between them. Germline values: CDR1 LGHNA, CDR2 YNFKEQ.

This clonotype was seen a few times. The chain employs TRBV7-3 and TRBJ2-5; 8 bases align to TRBD1. CDR1 is SGHTA and CDR2 is FQGTGA in the germline V gene. With 4 bases clipped from V and 4 bases from J, the junction kept 8 bases outside the gene matches. CDR3 length equals 15 residues. CDR3 protein: CASSSTGAGGETQYF. CDR3 nucleotide sequence: TGTGCCAGCAGCTCGACAGGGGCGGGTGGAGAGACCCAGTACTTC.

This clonotype was recorded a few times. The chain couples TRBV12-3 or TRBV12-4 to TRBJ2-4; 7 positions match TRBD2. The CDR3 totals 14 residues. Trimming cost V 1 base and J 7 bases; bases outside gene matches: 4. This CDR3 is CASSLVVAGNIQYF. CDR3 bases: TGTGCCAGCAGTTTAGTAGTAGCGGGTAACATTCAGTACTTC.

This clonotype was seen a few times. This chain joins TRBV5-4 and TRBJ1-4; TRBD1 matches 7 bases. Losses at the gene ends were 2 bases for V and 1 base for J; bases not matched to a gene: 8. The CDR3 extends over 17 amino acids. The V gene's germline CDR1 is SGHNT and CDR2 YYREEE (reference sequence). CDR3 protein: CASSFGQVLETNEKLFF. The CDR3 nucleotides read TGTGCCAGCAGCTTTGGACAGGTGCTCGAAACTAATGAAAAACTGTTTTTT.

This clonotype came up a few times. A much larger clone sits a single nucleotide away, making a read error possible. This chain links TRBV12-3 or TRBV12-4 with TRBJ2-3; D remains unclear. The CDR3 length is 11 residues. CDR3 DNA: TGTGCCAGCAGTGCTACAGATACGCGGTATTTT. It codes for CASSATDTRYF.